The clone carrying this T cell receptor (beta chain) was seen many times. These data originate in a study of neurological immune-mediated disorders. Synthesis of cDNA was performed by 5'RACE using 10-nucleotide random UMIs. Using its own MiXCR run on the 5' RACE reads, TCRdb lists one record per CDR3 protein. The repertoire includes about 95,000 distinct CDR3 sequences, roughly 4% of them detected once, and roughly 6% sits in the top ten. The specimen sequenced was PBMCs. The origin of this receptor is a woman younger than 35 with multiple sclerosis.

The CDR3 nucleotides read TGTGCCAGCAGCCAAAACACAGATACGAGCATTCAGTACTTC. The encoded protein is CASSQNTDTSIQYF. V is TRBV5-5 and J is TRBJ2-4; D remains ambiguous. The CDR3 has 14 residues. Deletions cut 4 bases from V and 9 bases from J, with 17 bases between. From germline, CDR1 is SGHKS and CDR2 YYEKEE (reference sequence).